This T cell receptor beta chain was retrieved from a study of blood T cells in healthy people across ages. Overall study results and limits: Diversity of TCR beta per million T cells declined in a roughly linear way with age. Diversity estimated from one million T cells was considered an underestimate.

Comment on this clonotype: The antigen remains unidentified.

With a J-beta primer mix and a sample-barcoded 5' primer, a second PCR ran 7 to 11 cycles. Samples each returned at least 2.5 million CDR3-containing paired-end reads. TCRdb reprocessed the 5' RACE reads via MiXCR and lists one record per CDR3 protein. The profile covers around 2 million distinct CDR3 sequences, with about 39% appearing a single time and more than 20% taken by the ten largest. Extraction of total RNA produced a minimum of 5 micrograms from each sample. CDR1 and CDR2 from the germline V gene are MGHRA and YSYEKL. The CDR3 loop spans 18 amino acids. V was trimmed by 3 bases and J by 4 bases, leaving 22 bases between them.

What was sequenced was blood. The receptor was derived from a human donor in good health. The rearrangement joins TRBV4-1 to TRBJ1-5; D is perhaps TRBD1 (5 bases). Here the CDR3 reads CASSQLQVVLVGNQPQHF. The CDR3 DNA reads TGCGCCAGCAGCCAGCTACAGGTCGTGTTAGTAGGGAATCAGCCCCAGCATTTT.